The 8 T cell receptor beta chains reported below all come from one sample, sequenced in a study of T-cell memory formation after mild COVID-19. TCRdb itself ran the 5' RACE reads through MiXCR, one entry per CDR3 protein. The repertoire consists of some 320,000 distinct CDR3 sequences, with less than 20% occurring once and the leading ten covering approximately 20%. Sequencing input: PBMCs or a T cell subset sorted from them (not recorded which). The source is a man aged 18 to 29 who had mild COVID-19 (a few samples of this study predate the infection). Cell type and time point are not known.

The chain has TRBV6-5 and TRBJ1-3, with D perhaps matching TRBD1 (6 bases). V lost 5 bases to trimming and J lost 0 bases, with 11 bases between them. The length of the CDR3 is 15 residues. Germline-derived CDR1 and CDR2 are MNHEY and SVGAGI. The CDR3 here is CASSRQVLSGNTIYF. CDR3 bases: TGTGCCAGCAGTCGACAGGTACTCTCTGGAAACACCATATATTTT.

This clonotype was observed a few times. This chain uses TRBV7-9 with TRBJ2-7, with 7 nucleotides matching TRBD2. The V and J ends lost 0 bases and 2 bases, in that order; junction bases with no gene match: 7. Germline V gene sequence: CDR1 SEHNR, CDR2 FQNEAQ (reference sequence). The CDR3 has 16 amino acids. The CDR3 DNA sequence: TGTGCCAGCAGCTTAGCCCCTTTGGGGGGGACCTACGAGCAGTACTTC. Its protein is CASSLAPLGGTYEQYF.

This clonotype was seen a few times. The gene calls are TRBV10-2 and TRBJ1-2; maybe TRBD1 (5 bases). Germline-derived CDR1 and CDR2 are WSHSY and SAAADI. This CDR3 is built from 15 residues. V was trimmed by 3 bases and J by 1 base, leaving 12 bases between them. The CDR3 bases are TGCGCCAGCAGTGAAAACGCAGGGTATAACTATGGCTACACCTTC. Translated: CASSENAGYNYGYTF.

The chain is built from TRBV2 and TRBJ1-4, with D unresolved. Germline V gene lookup returns CDR1 SNHLY and CDR2 FYNNEI. The CDR3 is 14 amino acids. V was cut by 0 bases and J by 4 bases, with 6 bases left in between. CDR3 sequence (DNA): TGTGCCAGCAGTGAAGCGGGTCGTAATGAAAAACTGTTTTTT. Protein sequence: CASSEAGRNEKLFF.

This clonotype was counted at least ten times. The V call is TRBV15, the J call TRBJ2-1, with D hard to call. The CDR3 sequence is 14 residues long. V dropped 3 bases and J dropped 0 bases, with 6 bases sitting between them. CDR1 LNHNV and CDR2 YYDKDF come from the germline V gene (reference sequence). The CDR3 spells CATSSQSSYNEQFF. Here the CDR3 DNA reads TGTGCCACCAGCAGTCAGAGCTCCTACAATGAGCAGTTCTTC.

This clonotype was counted many times. The V gene is TRBV7-2, the J gene TRBJ2-2; TRBD1 aligns across 8 bases. The CDR3 covers 15 residues. The junction had 5 bases not matched to a gene; V was cut back by 6 bases and J by 2 bases. CDR1 and CDR2 from the germline V gene are SGHTA and FQGNSA. The CDR3 bases are TGTGCCAGCAGTCCGGACAGGGCCAACACCGGGGAGCTGTTTTTT. Its protein product is CASSPDRANTGELFF.

This clonotype was counted only a few times. The gene calls are TRBV24-1 and TRBJ2-6; D may correspond to TRBD1 or TRBD2 (5 bases each). The CDR3 extends over 19 amino acids. The germline CDR1 and CDR2 sequences are KGHDR and SFDVKD. Trimming took off 2 bases at V and 0 bases at J, with 16 bases between the two ends. The CDR3 coding sequence is TGTGCCACCAGTGATTCCCCCGGGACGGATGTCTCTGGGGCCAACGTCCTGACTTTC. This translates into CATSDSPGTDVSGANVLTF.

This chain links TRBV4-3 with TRBJ2-2; D remains ambiguous. The CDR3 extends over 19 amino acids. Germline V gene data show CDR1 as LGHNA and CDR2 as YSLEER. Trimming removed 0 bases from V and 1 base from J, with 18 bases in between. The CDR3 DNA sequence: TGCGCCAGCAGCCAAGAGAGGCCGTCCAGGCTACAGAACACCGGGGAGCTGTTTTTT. It specifies CASSQERPSRLQNTGELFF.